These 11 T cell receptor beta chains share one sample of origin, sequenced in a study of blood T cell repertoires in COVID-19. The protocol was immunoSEQ multiplex PCR, while the TCRdb copy is restricted to in-frame clones and leaves out a portion. Of some 140,000 clones in the sample, approximately 83% were seen once. Sequencing used peripheral blood. These TCRs come from a woman in her fifties or sixties with COVID-19, enrolled during active disease.

The CDR3 sequence is CASRGLAGVVETQYF. The DNA for the CDR3 is TGTGCCAGCAGGGGACTAGCGGGAGTAGTGGAGACCCAGTACTTC. The V gene is TRBV7-9, the J gene TRBJ2-5, with 14 bases aligning to TRBD2. Germline loops: CDR1 SEHNR, CDR2 FQNEAQ (reference sequence). This CDR3 region has 15 residues. Trimming at V came to 6 bases and at J to 5 bases, leaving 5 bases not matched to a gene. Together with reference TRBV7-9 and TRBJ2-5, the CDR3 gives the full variable domain: DTGVSQNPRHKITKRGQNVTFRCDPISEHNRLYWYRQTLGQGPEFLTYFQNEAQLEKSRLLSDRFSAERPKGSFSTLEIQRTEQGDSAMYLCASRGLAGVVETQYFGPGTRLLVL.

The chain is built from TRBV3-1 (or the pseudogene TRBV3-2) and TRBJ2-3; D perhaps matches TRBD2 (6 bases). CDR1 is LGHDT, CDR2 YNNKEL, per germline (reference sequence). This CDR3 is 17 amino acids long. V lost 0 bases and J 1 base, leaving 14 bases between the germline ends. The CDR3 loop is CASSQDGGGSGTDTQYF. In DNA form, the CDR3 reads TGTGCCAGCAGCCAAGATGGTGGGGGGAGCGGCACAGATACGCAGTATTTT.

The gene calls are TRBV6-1 and TRBJ1-2; D is unresolved. Looked up from germline, CDR1 is MNHNS and CDR2 is SASEGT. The CDR3 runs 14 residues. V lost 1 base to trimming and J lost 4 bases, with 10 bases between them. The CDR3 sequence is CASSEGTDLYGYTF. The CDR3 DNA follows: TGTGCCAGCAGTGAAGGAACAGACCTCTATGGCTACACCTTC.

V gene TRBV11-2 combines with J gene TRBJ1-4; 9 nucleotides match TRBD1. This CDR3 is built from 14 residues. The trim removed 8 bases at V and 5 bases at J, leaving 6 bases unmatched. CDR1 is SGHAT, CDR2 FQNNGV, per germline. The CDR3 loop is CASARGTGNEKLFF. As DNA, the CDR3 is TGTGCCAGCGCGAGGGGGACAGGGAATGAAAAACTGTTTTTT.

This chain links TRBV6-5 with TRBJ2-2; 8 bases line up with TRBD1. Germline V gives CDR1 MNHEY, CDR2 SVGAGI. V shed 0 bases, J shed 6 bases, and the junction held 0 bases outside the gene matches. There are 14 residues in the CDR3. This CDR3 reads CASSYSTGAGELFF. CDR3 in DNA: TGTGCCAGCAGTTACTCGACAGGGGCCGGGGAGCTGTTTTTT.

The chain combines TRBV11-3 with TRBJ2-1; no clear D gene. The CDR3 has 14 residues. Looked up from germline, CDR1 is SGHNT and CDR2 is YENEEA. Trimming left V 5 bases short and J 4 bases short, with 12 bases between. CDR3 DNA sequence: TGTGCCAGCAGCGCCACAGCCTTATACAATGAGCAGTTCTTC. This sequence encodes CASSATALYNEQFF.

The chain is built from TRBV6-5 and TRBJ1-1; the match to TRBD1 covers 7 bases. Germline CDR1 and CDR2: MNHEY and SVGAGI. V shed 7 bases, J shed 8 bases, and the junction held 7 bases outside the gene matches. The length of the CDR3 is 12 residues. For the CDR3, the DNA is TGTGCCAGCACCGTGGGGACAGTGGAAGCTTTCTTT. This translates into CASTVGTVEAFF.

This rearrangement joins TRBV6-5 to TRBJ1-1; D is ambiguous. This CDR3 region has 13 residues. The germline gives CDR1 MNHEY, CDR2 SVGAGI. V shed 6 bases and J shed 4 bases, with 12 bases lying between them. The chain's CDR3 is CASRPLPVTEAFF. CDR3 bases: TGTGCCAGCAGACCGCTACCTGTCACTGAAGCTTTCTTT.

Concerning this clone: One junction end disagrees with the germline gene, perhaps due to a read error. The chain carries TRBV12-3 or TRBV12-4 and TRBJ1-1; D gene uncertain. The CDR3 loop spans 12 amino acids. The CDR3 loop reads CASSFQNAEAFF. DNA of the CDR3: TGTGCCAGCAGTTTCCAGAACGCTGAAGCTTTCTTT.

Concerning this clone: This sample includes further DNA sequences coding for the same CDR3. V usage is TRBV12-5 and J usage is TRBJ2-1; 14 nucleotides agree with TRBD2. V shed 6 bases and J 9 bases; nucleotides not matched to a gene: 7. This CDR3 has 15 amino acids. Germline lookup yields CDR1 LGHNT and CDR2 FRNRAP. CDR3 residues: CASGLTSGRAGEQFF. The DNA for the CDR3 is TGTGCTAGTGGCCTGACTAGCGGGAGGGCCGGTGAGCAGTTCTTC.

This clone was detected only once. This chain connects TRBV25-1 to TRBJ1-1; perhaps TRBD1 as D (5 bases). Germline-derived CDR1 and CDR2 are MGHDK and SYGVNS. V was trimmed by 2 bases and J by 5 bases, leaving 18 bases between them. The length of the CDR3 is 16 residues. CDR3 residues: CASSERIGQGRTEAFF. In DNA form, the CDR3 reads TGTGCCAGCAGTGAAAGAATAGGTCAGGGAAGGACTGAAGCTTTCTTT.